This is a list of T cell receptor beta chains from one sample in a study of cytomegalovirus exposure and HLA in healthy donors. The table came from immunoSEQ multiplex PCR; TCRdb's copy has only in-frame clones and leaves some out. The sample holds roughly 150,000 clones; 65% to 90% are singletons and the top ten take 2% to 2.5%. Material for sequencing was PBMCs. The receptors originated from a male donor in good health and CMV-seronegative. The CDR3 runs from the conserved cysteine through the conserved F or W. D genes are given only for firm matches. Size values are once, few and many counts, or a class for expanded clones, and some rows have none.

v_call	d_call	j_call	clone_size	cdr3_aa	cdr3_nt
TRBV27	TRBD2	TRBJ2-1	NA	CASSLSIDGTRSYNEQFF	TGTGCCAGCAGTTTATCGATTGATGGGACTAGGTCCTACAATGAGCAGTTCTTC
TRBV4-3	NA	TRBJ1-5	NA	CASSQDSVRPDKPSNQPQHF	TGCGCCAGCAGCCAAGATTCCGTACGGCCTGACAAACCTAGCAATCAGCCCCAGCATTTT
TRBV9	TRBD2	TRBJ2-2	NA	CASSPFPRGGNTGELFF	TGTGCCAGCAGCCCGTTTCCCCGCGGGGGGAACACCGGGGAGCTGTTTTTT
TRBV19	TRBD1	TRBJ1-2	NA	CASSSGTGRLAVYGYTF	TGTGCCAGTAGCTCCGGGACAGGGCGTCTGGCCGTCTATGGCTACACCTTC
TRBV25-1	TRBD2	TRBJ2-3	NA	CASTLAGSTDTQYF	TGTGCCAGCACTTTAGCGGGGAGCACAGATACGCAGTATTTT
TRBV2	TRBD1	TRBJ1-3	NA	CASSRGTGAGNTIYF	TGTGCCAGCAGTAGGGGGACAGGGGCAGGAAACACCATATATTTT
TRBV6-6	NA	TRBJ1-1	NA	CASRNPGETNTEAFF	TGTGCCAGCAGAAACCCAGGGGAGACGAACACTGAAGCTTTCTTT
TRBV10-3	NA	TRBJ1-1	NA	CAHKPPQGEAFF	TGTGCCCACAAGCCTCCCCAGGGAGAAGCTTTCTTT
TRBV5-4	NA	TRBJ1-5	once	CASSLGGGSNQPQHF	TGTGCCAGCAGCTTGGGGGGCGGTAGCAATCAGCCCCAGCATTTT
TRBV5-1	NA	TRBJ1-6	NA	CASSLVLQANSPLHF	TGCGCCAGCAGCTTGGTCCTCCAGGCAAATTCACCCCTCCACTTT
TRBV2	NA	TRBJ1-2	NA	CASIPTSPNYGYTF	TGTGCCAGCATTCCGACATCCCCGAACTATGGCTACACCTTC
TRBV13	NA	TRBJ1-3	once	CASSKYSGNTIYF	TGTGCCAGCAGCAAATACTCTGGAAACACCATATATTTT
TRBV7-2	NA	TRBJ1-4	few	CASSQDSSNEKLFF	TGTGCCAGCAGCCAGGACAGCAGTAATGAAAAACTGTTTTTT
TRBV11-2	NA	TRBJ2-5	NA	CASRPAGRDQYF	TGTGCCAGCAGACCCGCCGGCAGGGACCAGTACTTC
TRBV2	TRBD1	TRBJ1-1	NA	CASSLDRGRTEAFF	TGTGCCAGCAGCCTAGACAGGGGGCGGACTGAAGCTTTCTTT
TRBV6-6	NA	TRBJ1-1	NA	CASSFQGSGGEAFF	TGTGCCAGCAGCTTCCAGGGGAGTGGCGGGGAAGCTTTCTTT
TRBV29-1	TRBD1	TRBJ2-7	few	CSVGDSYEQYF	TGCAGCGTGGGGGACAGCTACGAGCAGTACTTC
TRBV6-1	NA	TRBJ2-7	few	CASSDPRAGYYEQYF	TGTGCCAGCAGTGACCCCCGGGCAGGGTACTACGAGCAGTACTTC
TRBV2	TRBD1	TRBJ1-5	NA	CASRGQGDQPQHF	TGTGCCAGCAGAGGACAGGGGGATCAGCCCCAGCATTTT
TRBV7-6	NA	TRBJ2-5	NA	CASSIQAEETQYF	TGTGCCAGCAGCATACAGGCAGAAGAGACCCAGTACTTC
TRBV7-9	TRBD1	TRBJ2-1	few	CASSGDRVPPLNEQFF	TGTGCCAGCAGCGGAGACAGGGTGCCCCCTTTGAATGAGCAGTTCTTC
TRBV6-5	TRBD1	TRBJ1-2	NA	CATADRGGGYTF	TGTGCCACCGCGGACAGGGGAGGTGGCTACACCTTC
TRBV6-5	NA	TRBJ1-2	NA	CASRWTQNYGYTF	TGTGCCAGCAGATGGACACAAAACTATGGCTACACCTTC
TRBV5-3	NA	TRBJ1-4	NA	CARSRSGTNEKLFF	TGTGCCAGAAGCCGAAGCGGGACTAATGAAAAACTGTTTTTT
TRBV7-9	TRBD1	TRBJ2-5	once	CASGTGSPETQYF	TGTGCCAGCGGGACAGGTTCTCCAGAGACCCAGTACTTC
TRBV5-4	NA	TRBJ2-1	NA	CASSSRDEQFF	TGTGCCAGCAGCTCGCGCGATGAGCAGTTCTTC
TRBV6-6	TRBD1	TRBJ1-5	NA	CASSSTGVSQPQHF	TGTGCCAGCAGTTCGACAGGGGTTAGTCAGCCCCAGCATTTT
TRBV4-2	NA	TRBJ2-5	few	CASSPQEGQETQYF	TGTGCCAGCAGCCCCCAGGAGGGGCAAGAGACCCAGTACTTC
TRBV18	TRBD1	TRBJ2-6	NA	CASSPTSGQGARGANVLTF	TGTGCCAGCTCACCTACGTCGGGACAGGGGGCGCGCGGGGCCAACGTCCTGACTTTC
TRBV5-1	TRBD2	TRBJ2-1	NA	CASSNWGGTSGGLQYNEQFF	TGCGCCAGCAGCAACTGGGGGGGGACTAGCGGGGGCCTTCAATACAATGAGCAGTTCTTC
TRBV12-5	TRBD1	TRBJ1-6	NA	CASGPLGQGGSPLHF	TGTGCTAGTGGTCCCCTGGGACAGGGGGGTTCACCCCTCCACTTT
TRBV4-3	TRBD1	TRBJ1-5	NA	CASSPGQGSQPQHF	TGCGCCAGCAGCCCCGGACAGGGCAGTCAGCCCCAGCATTTT
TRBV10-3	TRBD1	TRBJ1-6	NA	CAISEGPAGGSYNSPLHF	TGTGCCATCAGTGAGGGGCCTGCAGGGGGCTCCTATAATTCACCCCTCCACTTT
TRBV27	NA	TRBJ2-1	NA	CASSLMAGAQYNEQFF	TGTGCCAGCAGTTTAATGGCGGGGGCTCAGTACAATGAGCAGTTCTTC
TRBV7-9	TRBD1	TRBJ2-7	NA	CASSNPGQDYEQYF	TGTGCCAGCAGTAACCCGGGACAGGACTACGAGCAGTACTTC
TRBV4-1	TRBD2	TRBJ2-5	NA	CASSQDLAGSQETQYF	TGCGCCAGCAGCCAAGATCTAGCGGGGAGCCAAGAGACCCAGTACTTC
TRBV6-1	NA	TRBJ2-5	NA	CASSKGAETQYF	TGTGCCAGCTCTAAAGGGGCAGAGACCCAGTACTTC
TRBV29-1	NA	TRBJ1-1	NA	CSVGGGEMNTEAFF	TGCAGCGTTGGAGGCGGGGAAATGAACACTGAAGCTTTCTTT
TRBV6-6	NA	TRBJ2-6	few	CASRWANSGANVLTF	TGTGCCAGCAGGTGGGCCAACTCTGGGGCCAACGTCCTGACTTTC
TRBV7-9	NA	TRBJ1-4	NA	CASSTGFTNEKLFF	TGTGCCAGCAGCACAGGGTTCACTAATGAAAAACTGTTTTTT
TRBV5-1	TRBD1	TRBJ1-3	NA	CASSPDRPRGHTIYF	TGCGCCAGCAGCCCGGACAGGCCCCGAGGGCACACCATATATTTT
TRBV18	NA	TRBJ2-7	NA	CASSLQDSYEQYF	TGTGCCAGCTCACTGCAGGACTCCTACGAGCAGTACTTC
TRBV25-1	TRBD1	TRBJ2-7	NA	CASSDRTGTSYEQYF	TGTGCCAGCAGTGATAGGACAGGCACATCCTACGAGCAGTACTTC
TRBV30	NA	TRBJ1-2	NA	CAWSVTRGYGYTF	TGTGCCTGGAGTGTGACCCGGGGCTATGGCTACACCTTC
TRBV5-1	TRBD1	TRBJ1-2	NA	CASSFRQTTGSEGYTF	TGCGCCAGCAGCTTCCGTCAGACGACAGGGTCTGAGGGCTACACCTTC
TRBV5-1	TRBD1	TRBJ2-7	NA	CASSAPGQTYEQYF	TGCGCCAGCAGCGCACCGGGACAGACCTACGAGCAGTACTTC
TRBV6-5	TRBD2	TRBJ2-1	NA	CASTPFAGDMQFF	TGTGCCAGCACCCCCTTCGCGGGGGATATGCAGTTCTTC
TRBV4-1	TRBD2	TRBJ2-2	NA	CASSQGSSRGSNTGELFF	TGCGCCAGCAGCCAGGGATCGTCGCGGGGGTCGAACACCGGGGAGCTGTTTTTT
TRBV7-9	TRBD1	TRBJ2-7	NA	CASSFSGTGEGLYEQYF	TGTGCCAGCAGCTTTTCCGGGACAGGCGAGGGGTTATACGAGCAGTACTTC
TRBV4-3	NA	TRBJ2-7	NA	CASSQVQGSEQYF	TGCGCCAGCAGCCAAGTGCAGGGGAGCGAGCAGTACTTC
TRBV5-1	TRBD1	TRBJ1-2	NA	CASSRSGTGDGYTF	TGCGCCAGCAGCCGATCCGGGACAGGGGATGGCTACACCTTC
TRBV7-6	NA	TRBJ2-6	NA	CASSLEPTGSSFSGANVLTF	TGTGCCAGCAGCTTAGAACCAACAGGGTCCTCGTTCTCTGGGGCCAACGTCCTGACTTTC
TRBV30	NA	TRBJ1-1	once	CAWVDRNTEAFF	TGTGCCTGGGTAGACAGGAACACTGAAGCTTTCTTT
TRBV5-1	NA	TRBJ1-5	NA	CASSPGIQGSWPQHF	TGCGCCAGCAGCCCAGGAATACAGGGATCATGGCCCCAGCATTTT
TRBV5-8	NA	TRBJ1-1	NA	CASSHGRDLEAFF	TGTGCCAGCAGCCATGGACGGGACTTGGAAGCTTTCTTT
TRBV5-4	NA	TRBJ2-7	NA	CASSLSFSYEQYF	TGTGCCAGCAGCTTGTCCTTCAGCTACGAGCAGTACTTC
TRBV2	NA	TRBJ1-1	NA	CASCSMDMNTEAFF	TGTGCCAGCTGCTCGATGGACATGAACACTGAAGCTTTCTTT